Shown below are 3 T cell receptor beta chains from a single sample sequenced in a study of cytomegalovirus exposure and HLA in healthy donors. Use of 60 Vbeta and 13 Jbeta primers characterized the PCR. The data were produced by immunoSEQ multiplex PCR, yet TCRdb's version contains in-frame clones alone and is incomplete. This sample has fewer than 200,000 clones, with roughly 71% found just once. The sample consisted of PBMCs. The receptors were sampled from a girl aged 5 to 17 in good health and CMV-seronegative.

This chain uses TRBV16 with TRBJ1-3, with no clear D. Germline CDR1 is KGHSY and CDR2 is FQNENV. V lost 4 bases and J 4 bases, leaving 5 bases between the germline ends. CDR3 length: 12 residues. The CDR3 DNA sequence: TGTGCCAGCAGCCCGACAGGAAACACCATATATTTT. Protein: CASSPTGNTIYF. Together with reference TRBV16 and TRBJ1-3, the CDR3 gives the full variable domain: GEEVAQTPKHLVRGEGQKAKLYCAPIKGHSYVFWYQQVLKNEFKFLISFQNENVFDETGMPKERFSAKCLPNSPCSLEIQATKLEDSAVYFCASSPTGNTIYFGEGSWLTVV.

V and J are TRBV7-6 and TRBJ2-7; D may be TRBD1 (6 bases). The CDR3 is made up of 13 amino acids. V was pared by 4 bases and J by 7 bases, with 14 bases between. The germline CDR1 and CDR2 sequences are SGHVS and FNYEAQ. In DNA form, the CDR3 reads TGTGCCAGCAGCTCCTTACAGGGCAGGGAGCAGTACTTC. Protein: CASSSLQGREQYF.

This clone has more than one count but fewer than ten. The chain recombines TRBV6-6 with TRBJ2-1; TRBD1 might be the D (5 bases). Per germline, CDR1 MNHNY and CDR2 SVGAGI (reference sequence). The CDR3 spans 14 residues. Trimming cost V 5 bases and J 4 bases, with 12 bases left between them. The CDR3: CASSADSIYNEQFF. The CDR3 DNA follows: TGTGCCAGCAGTGCCGACAGTATTTACAATGAGCAGTTCTTC.